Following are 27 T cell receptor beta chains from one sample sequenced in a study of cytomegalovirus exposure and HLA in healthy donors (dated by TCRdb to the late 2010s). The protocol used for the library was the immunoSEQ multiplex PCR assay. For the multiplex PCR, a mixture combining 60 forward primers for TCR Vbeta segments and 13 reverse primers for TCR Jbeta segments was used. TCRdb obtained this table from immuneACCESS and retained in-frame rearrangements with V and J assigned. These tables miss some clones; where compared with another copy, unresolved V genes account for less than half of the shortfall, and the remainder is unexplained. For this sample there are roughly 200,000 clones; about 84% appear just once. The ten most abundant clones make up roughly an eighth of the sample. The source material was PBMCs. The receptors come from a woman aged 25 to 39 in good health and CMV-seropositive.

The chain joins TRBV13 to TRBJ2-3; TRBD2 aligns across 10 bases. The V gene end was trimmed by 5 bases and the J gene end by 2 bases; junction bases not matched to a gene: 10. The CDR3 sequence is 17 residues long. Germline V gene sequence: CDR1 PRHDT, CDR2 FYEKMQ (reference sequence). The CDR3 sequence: CASSPEREGWNTDTQYF. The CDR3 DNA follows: TGTGCCAGCAGCCCTGAGCGGGAGGGTTGGAACACAGATACGCAGTATTTT. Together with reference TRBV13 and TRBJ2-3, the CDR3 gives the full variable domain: AAGVIQSPRHLIKEKRETATLKCYPIPRHDTVYWYQQGPGQDPQFLISFYEKMQSDKGSIPDRFSAQQFSDYHSELNMSSLELGDSALYFCASSPEREGWNTDTQYFGPGTRLTVL.

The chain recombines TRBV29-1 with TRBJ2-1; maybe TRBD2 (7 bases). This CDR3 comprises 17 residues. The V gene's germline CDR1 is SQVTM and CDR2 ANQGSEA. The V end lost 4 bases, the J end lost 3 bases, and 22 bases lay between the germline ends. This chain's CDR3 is CSVVGQGGGGIYNEQFF. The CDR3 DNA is TGCAGCGTTGTCGGGCAGGGAGGGGGAGGAATCTACAATGAGCAGTTCTTC.

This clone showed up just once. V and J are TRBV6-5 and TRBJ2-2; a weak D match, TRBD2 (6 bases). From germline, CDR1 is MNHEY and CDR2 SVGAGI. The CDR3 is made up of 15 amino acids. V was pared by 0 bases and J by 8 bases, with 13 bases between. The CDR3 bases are TGTGCCAGCAGTTACTCTACCCGCGGGGAAGGGGAGCTGTTTTTT. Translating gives CASSYSTRGEGELFF.

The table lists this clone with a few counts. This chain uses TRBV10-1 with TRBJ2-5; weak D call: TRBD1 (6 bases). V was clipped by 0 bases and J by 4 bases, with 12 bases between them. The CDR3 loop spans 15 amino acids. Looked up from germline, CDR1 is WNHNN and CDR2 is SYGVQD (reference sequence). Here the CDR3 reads CASSESVGGAETQYF. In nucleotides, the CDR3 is TGCGCCAGCAGTGAGTCGGTTGGGGGCGCAGAGACCCAGTACTTC.

The CDR3 DNA follows: TGCGCCAGCAGCGCTACTGGGCTCGGTGGAAACACCATATATTTT. It yields the protein CASSATGLGGNTIYF. The chain couples TRBV4-1 to TRBJ1-3; D gene unclear. The CDR3 runs 15 residues. In germline, CDR1 is MGHRA, CDR2 YSYEKL. The ends were cut back, 5 bases at V and 3 bases at J, with 14 bases in the middle.

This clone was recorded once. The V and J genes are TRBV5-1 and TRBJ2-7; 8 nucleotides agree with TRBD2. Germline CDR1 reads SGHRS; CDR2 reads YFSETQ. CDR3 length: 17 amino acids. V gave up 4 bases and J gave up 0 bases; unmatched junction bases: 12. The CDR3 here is CASSATWTSPSSYEQYF. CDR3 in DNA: TGCGCCAGCAGCGCAACCTGGACTAGCCCAAGCTCCTACGAGCAGTACTTC.

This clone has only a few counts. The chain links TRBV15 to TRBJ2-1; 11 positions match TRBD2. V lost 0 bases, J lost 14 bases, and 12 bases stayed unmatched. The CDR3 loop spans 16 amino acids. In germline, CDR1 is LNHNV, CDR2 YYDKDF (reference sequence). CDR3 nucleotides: TGTGCCACCAGCAGAGATTCGGGGCTAGCGGGGGGCCGCGAGTTCTTC. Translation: CATSRDSGLAGGREFF.

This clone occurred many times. The CDR3 DNA follows: TGTGCCAGCAGCGCCCGGACAGGGGCTATGGCAGATACGCAGTATTTT. Translation: CASSARTGAMADTQYF. This rearrangement joins TRBV9 to TRBJ2-3; 9 bases fit TRBD1. Germline CDR1 is SGDLS and CDR2 is YYNGEE. The CDR3 contains 16 residues. V shed 3 bases and J 4 bases; nucleotides not matched to a gene: 9.

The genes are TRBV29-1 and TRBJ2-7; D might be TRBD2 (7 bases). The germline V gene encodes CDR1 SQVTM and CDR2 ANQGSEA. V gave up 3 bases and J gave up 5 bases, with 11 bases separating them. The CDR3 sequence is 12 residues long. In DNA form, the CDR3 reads TGCAGCGTTGAGGGGGGGGGCCACGAGCAGTACTTC. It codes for CSVEGGGHEQYF.

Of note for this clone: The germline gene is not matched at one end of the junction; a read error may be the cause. CDR3 residues: CASSLAPGLRTDTQYF. The CDR3 DNA reads as TGTGCTAGCAGCTTAGCTCCGGGACTCCGCACAGATACGCAGTATTTT. The chain couples TRBV7-7 to TRBJ2-3; tentatively, D is TRBD2 (6 bases). The CDR3 runs to 16 residues. The germline gives CDR1 SSHAT, CDR2 FNYEAQ (reference sequence).

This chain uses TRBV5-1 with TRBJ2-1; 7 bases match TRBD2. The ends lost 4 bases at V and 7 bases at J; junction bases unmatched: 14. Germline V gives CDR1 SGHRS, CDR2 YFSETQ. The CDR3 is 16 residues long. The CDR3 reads CASSPGGSADGNEQFF. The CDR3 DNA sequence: TGCGCCAGCAGCCCCGGGGGGTCCGCTGATGGGAATGAGCAGTTCTTC.

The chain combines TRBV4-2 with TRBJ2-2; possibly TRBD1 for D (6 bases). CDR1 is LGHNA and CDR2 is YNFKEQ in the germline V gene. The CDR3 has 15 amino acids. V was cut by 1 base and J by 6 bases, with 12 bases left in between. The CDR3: CASSQVGASAGELFF. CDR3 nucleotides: TGTGCCAGCAGCCAAGTGGGGGCTAGTGCCGGGGAGCTGTTTTTT.

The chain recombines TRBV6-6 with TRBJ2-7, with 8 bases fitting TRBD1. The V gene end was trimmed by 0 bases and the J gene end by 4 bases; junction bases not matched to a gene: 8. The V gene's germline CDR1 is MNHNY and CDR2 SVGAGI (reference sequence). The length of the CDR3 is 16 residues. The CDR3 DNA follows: TGTGCCAGCAGTTACTCGGGACAGGATAGGGGTTACGAGCAGTACTTC. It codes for CASSYSGQDRGYEQYF.

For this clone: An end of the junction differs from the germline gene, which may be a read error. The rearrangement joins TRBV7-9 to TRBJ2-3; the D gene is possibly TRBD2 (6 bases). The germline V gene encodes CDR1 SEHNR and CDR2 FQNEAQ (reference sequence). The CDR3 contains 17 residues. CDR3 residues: CSSSFDLARGGTDTQYF. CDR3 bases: TGTTCCAGCAGCTTTGATCTAGCGCGAGGGGGCACAGATACGCAGTATTTT.

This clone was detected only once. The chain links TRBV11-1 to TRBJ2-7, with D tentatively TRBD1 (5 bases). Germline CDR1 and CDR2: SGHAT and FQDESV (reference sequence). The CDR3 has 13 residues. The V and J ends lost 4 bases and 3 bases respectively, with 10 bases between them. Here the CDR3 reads CASSYPDSYEQYF. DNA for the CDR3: TGTGCCAGCAGCTACCCCGACAGCTACGAGCAGTACTTC.

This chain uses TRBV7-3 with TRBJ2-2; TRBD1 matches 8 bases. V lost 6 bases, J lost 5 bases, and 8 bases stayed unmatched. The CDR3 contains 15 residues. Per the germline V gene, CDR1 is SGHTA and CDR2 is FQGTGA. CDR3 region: CASSPGGYGTGELFF. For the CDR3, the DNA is TGTGCCAGCAGTCCAGGGGGCTACGGGACCGGGGAGCTGTTTTTT.

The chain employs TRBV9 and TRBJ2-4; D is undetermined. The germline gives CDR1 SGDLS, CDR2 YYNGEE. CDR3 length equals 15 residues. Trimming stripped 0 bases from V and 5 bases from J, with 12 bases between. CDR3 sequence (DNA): TGTGCCAGCAGCGTAGATGGGTTTGAGGAAAACATTCAGTACTTC. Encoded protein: CASSVDGFEENIQYF.

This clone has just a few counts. In DNA form, the CDR3 reads TGTGCCAGCAGATCTGACGGAGCTTCACCCCTCCACTTT. It translates to CASRSDGASPLHF. This chain uses TRBV6-5 with TRBJ1-6; D ambiguous. The CDR3 length is 13 residues. Germline V gene data show CDR1 as MNHEY and CDR2 as SVGAGI. Trimming left V 6 bases short and J 9 bases short, with 12 bases between.

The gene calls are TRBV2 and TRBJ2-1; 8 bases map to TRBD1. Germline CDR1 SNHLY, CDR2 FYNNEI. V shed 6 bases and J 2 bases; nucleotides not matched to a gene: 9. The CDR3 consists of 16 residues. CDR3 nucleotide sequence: TGTGCCAGCAGCATGACAGGGGCGGTTCCCTACAATGAGCAGTTCTTC. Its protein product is CASSMTGAVPYNEQFF. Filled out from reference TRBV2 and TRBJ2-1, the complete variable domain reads EPEVTQTPSHQVTQMGQEVILRCVPISNHLYFYWYRQILGQKVEFLVSFYNNEISEKSEIFDDQFSVERPDGSNFTLKIRSTKLEDSAMYFCASSMTGAVPYNEQFFGPGTRLTVL.

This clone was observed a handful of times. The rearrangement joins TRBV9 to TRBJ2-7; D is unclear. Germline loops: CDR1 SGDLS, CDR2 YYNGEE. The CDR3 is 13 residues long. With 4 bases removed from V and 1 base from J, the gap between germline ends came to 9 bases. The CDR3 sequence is CASSPPRSYEQYF. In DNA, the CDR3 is TGTGCCAGCAGCCCCCCTAGGTCCTACGAGCAGTACTTC.

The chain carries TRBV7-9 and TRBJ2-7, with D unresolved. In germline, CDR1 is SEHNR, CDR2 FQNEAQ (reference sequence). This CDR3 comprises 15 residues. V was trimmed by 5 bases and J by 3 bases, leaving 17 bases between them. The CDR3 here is CASSPETENNYEQYF. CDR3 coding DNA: TGTGCCAGCAGCCCTGAGACGGAGAATAACTACGAGCAGTACTTC.

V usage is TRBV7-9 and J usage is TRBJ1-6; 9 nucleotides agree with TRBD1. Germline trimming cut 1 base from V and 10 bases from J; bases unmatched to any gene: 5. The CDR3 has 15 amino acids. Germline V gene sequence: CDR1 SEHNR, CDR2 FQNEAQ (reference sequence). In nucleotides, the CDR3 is TGTGCCAGCAGCTTAGGGGGACAGGGAAAATCACCCCTCCACTTT. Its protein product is CASSLGGQGKSPLHF.

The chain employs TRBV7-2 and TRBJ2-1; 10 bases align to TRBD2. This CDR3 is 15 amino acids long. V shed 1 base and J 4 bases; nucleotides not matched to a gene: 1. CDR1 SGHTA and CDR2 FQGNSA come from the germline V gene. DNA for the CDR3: TGTGCCAGCAGCTTAGTAGCGGGGGGATACAATGAGCAGTTCTTC. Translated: CASSLVAGGYNEQFF.

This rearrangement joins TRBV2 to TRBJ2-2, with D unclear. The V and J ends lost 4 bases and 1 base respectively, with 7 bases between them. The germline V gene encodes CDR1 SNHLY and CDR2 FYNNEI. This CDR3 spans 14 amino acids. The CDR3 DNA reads TGTGCCAGCAGTGTGGTAGAGAACACCGGGGAGCTGTTTTTT. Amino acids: CASSVVENTGELFF.

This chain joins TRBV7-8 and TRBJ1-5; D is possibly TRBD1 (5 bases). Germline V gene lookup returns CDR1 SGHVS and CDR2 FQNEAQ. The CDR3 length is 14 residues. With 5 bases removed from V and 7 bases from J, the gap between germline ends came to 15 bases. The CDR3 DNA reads TGTGCCAGCAGCCTCAGGGAGGAGGTACAGCCCCAGCATTTT. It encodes CASSLREEVQPQHF.

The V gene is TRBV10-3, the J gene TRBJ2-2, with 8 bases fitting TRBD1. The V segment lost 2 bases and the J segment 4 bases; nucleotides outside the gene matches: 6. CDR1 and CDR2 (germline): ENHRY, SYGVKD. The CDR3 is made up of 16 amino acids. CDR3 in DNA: TGTGCCATCAGTGAGGGTTTCCAGGGGGCCACCGGGGAGCTGTTTTTT. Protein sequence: CAISEGFQGATGELFF.

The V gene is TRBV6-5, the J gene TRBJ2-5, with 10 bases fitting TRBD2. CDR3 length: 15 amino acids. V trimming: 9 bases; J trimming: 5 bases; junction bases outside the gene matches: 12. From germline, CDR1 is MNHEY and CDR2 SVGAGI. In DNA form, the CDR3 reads TGTGCCAGTACCAAGGCTAGCGGGGGTGGGGAGACCCAGTACTTC. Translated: CASTKASGGGETQYF.